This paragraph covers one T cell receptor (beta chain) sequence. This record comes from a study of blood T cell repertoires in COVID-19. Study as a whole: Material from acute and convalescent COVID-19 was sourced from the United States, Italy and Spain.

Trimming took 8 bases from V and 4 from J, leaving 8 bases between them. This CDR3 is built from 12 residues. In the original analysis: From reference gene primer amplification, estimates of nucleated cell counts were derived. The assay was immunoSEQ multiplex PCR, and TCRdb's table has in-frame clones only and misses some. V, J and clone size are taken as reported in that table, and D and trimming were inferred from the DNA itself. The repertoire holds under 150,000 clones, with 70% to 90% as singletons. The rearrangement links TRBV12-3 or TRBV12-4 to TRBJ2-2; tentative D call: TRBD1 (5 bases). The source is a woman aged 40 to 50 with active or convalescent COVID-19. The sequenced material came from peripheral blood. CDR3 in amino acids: CASRDSTGELFF. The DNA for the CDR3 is TGTGCCAGCCGAGACAGCACCGGGGAGCTGTTTTTT.